These 28 T cell receptor beta chains came from one sample sequenced in a study of blood T cell repertoires in COVID-19. TCRdb's copy holds only in-frame clones and misses some; the assay was immunoSEQ multiplex PCR. This sample has about 240,000 clones, with about 80% found just once. The sequenced sample consisted of peripheral blood. The receptors stem from an elderly woman with acute or convalescent COVID-19.

This chain joins TRBV28 and TRBJ2-2; tentative D call: TRBD1 (5 bases). There are 17 residues in the CDR3. The V and J ends lost 3 bases and 2 bases respectively, with 16 bases between them. Germline V gene lookup returns CDR1 MDHEN and CDR2 SYDVKM. The CDR3 DNA follows: TGTGCCAGCAGTTTTATAAGGCAGGGAATAAACACCGGGGAGCTGTTTTTT. Translating gives CASSFIRQGINTGELFF.

This chain links TRBV2 with TRBJ2-2; 9 nucleotides align to TRBD1. Trimming at V came to 6 bases and at J to 6 bases, leaving 8 bases not matched to a gene. Germline V lookup: CDR1 SNHLY, CDR2 FYNNEI. The length of the CDR3 is 15 residues. The CDR3 nucleotides read TGTGCCAGCAGGGGGACAGGGTCAGTCGCCGGGGAGCTGTTTTTT. This gives the protein CASRGTGSVAGELFF.

CDR3 loop: CASSGSGGHNEQFF. The CDR3 bases are TGTGCCAGCAGCGGCAGCGGGGGCCACAATGAGCAGTTCTTC. The J gene is TRBJ2-1, the V gene TRBV5-6; 8 positions agree with TRBD2. The J segment lost 5 bases and the V segment lost 4 bases, leaving 5 bases of the junction unmatched. The V gene's germline CDR1 is SGHDT and CDR2 YYEEEE. This CDR3 is built from 14 residues.

V and J are TRBV9 and TRBJ2-1, with 10 bases that match TRBD1. In germline, CDR1 is SGDLS, CDR2 YYNGEE. Trimming removed 7 bases from V and 7 bases from J; junction bases left unmatched: 5. This CDR3 has 13 amino acids. CDR3 sequence reads: CASGTGVWNEQFF. The CDR3, as DNA: TGTGCCAGCGGGACAGGGGTGTGGAATGAGCAGTTCTTC.

V gene TRBV28 combines with J gene TRBJ1-2; 7 bases align to TRBD1. Unmatched junction bases numbered 12, after V lost 6 bases and J lost 2 bases. The CDR3 is 16 residues long. Germline values: CDR1 MDHEN, CDR2 SYDVKM. CDR3 coding DNA: TGTGCCAGCAGCCCATCCCGGGACAGTTTGAACTATGGCTACACCTTC. Encoded protein: CASSPSRDSLNYGYTF.

As regards this clone: A read error may produce the germline difference seen at one junction end. The chain has TRBV7-7 and TRBJ2-5; TRBD2 matches 12 bases. Germline CDR1 reads SSHAT; CDR2 reads FNYEAQ (reference sequence). There are 15 residues in the CDR3. The CDR3 DNA reads TGTGCTAGCAGTTCTAGCGGGGGGGTAGTGGAGACCCAGTACTTC. It yields the protein CASSSSGGVVETQYF.

This clone has a single count. V is TRBV6-6 and J is TRBJ2-7; weak D call: TRBD1 (7 bases). Trimming left V 6 bases short and J 3 bases short, with 12 bases between. Looked up from germline, CDR1 is MNHNY and CDR2 is SVGAGI (reference sequence). This CDR3 is 13 amino acids long. The CDR3 reads CASRRGQLYEQYF. CDR3 nucleotide sequence: TGTGCCAGCAGGCGGGGACAGCTCTACGAGCAGTACTTC.

Remarks on this clone: Its ends do not fully match the called genes, so a read error is possible. The V call is TRBV3-1 (or the pseudogene TRBV3-2), the J call TRBJ2-7; D not resolved. Per the germline V gene, CDR1 is LGHDT and CDR2 is YNNKEL (reference sequence). The CDR3 length is 11 residues. The DNA for the CDR3 is TGTGCCAGCAGCCATCTCTACCAGCAGTACTTC. This codes for CASSHLYQQYF.

V is TRBV2 and J is TRBJ1-5; 9 bases map to TRBD1. The CDR3 has 15 amino acids. J gave up 7 bases and V 5 bases, and 9 bases lay outside the gene matches. Germline values: CDR1 SNHLY, CDR2 FYNNEI. CDR3 sequence reads: CASSLGQGLVQPQHF. DNA for the CDR3: TGTGCCAGCAGTTTGGGACAGGGACTCGTACAGCCCCAGCATTTT.

V gene TRBV27 combines with J gene TRBJ1-3, with unresolved D. The CDR3 consists of 13 residues. V lost 5 bases and J 0 bases, leaving 5 bases between the germline ends. CDR1 is MNHEY, CDR2 SMNVEV, per germline (reference sequence). CDR3 DNA: TGTGCCAGCAGTCCTTCCTCTGGAAACACCATATATTTT. Translated, it gives CASSPSSGNTIYF.

This chain joins TRBV3-1 (or the pseudogene TRBV3-2) and TRBJ2-2; D remains unclear. Deletions cut 4 bases from V and 0 bases from J, with 12 bases between. Germline-derived CDR1 and CDR2 are LGHDT and YNNKEL (reference sequence). The CDR3 is 16 residues long. The CDR3 sequence is CASSPFWSANTGELFF. In DNA, the CDR3 is TGTGCCAGCAGCCCTTTCTGGTCAGCGAACACCGGGGAGCTGTTTTTT.

The V and J genes are TRBV11-3 and TRBJ2-3; D might be TRBD1 (6 bases). The CDR3 runs to 13 residues. The germline V and J ends were trimmed by 1 base and 9 bases, with 11 bases remaining between them. Germline values: CDR1 SGHNT, CDR2 YENEEA. The DNA for the CDR3 is TGTGCCAGCAGCTTAGGGGACACCAAAACGCAGTATTTT. Translation gives CASSLGDTKTQYF.

The rearrangement uses TRBV6-1 and TRBJ1-1; D possibly corresponds to TRBD1 (6 bases). The CDR3 sequence is 16 residues long. Germline CDR1 and CDR2: MNHNS and SASEGT. Trimming stripped 3 bases from V and 10 bases from J, with 24 bases between. CDR3 loop: CASSDAPRTATPRAFF. CDR3 coding DNA: TGTGCCAGCAGTGATGCACCCCGGACAGCCACCCCGCGAGCTTTCTTT.

A single count supports this clone. This rearrangement joins TRBV11-2 to TRBJ2-3, with 13 positions matching TRBD2. Per the germline V gene, CDR1 is SGHAT and CDR2 is FQNNGV. This CDR3 region has 19 residues. The ends lost 6 bases at V and 8 bases at J; junction bases unmatched: 20. The CDR3 nucleotides read TGTGCCAGCAGTAGCGGACTAGCGGGGGCCAACCCTAAAACGGGTACGCAGTATTTT. Its protein product is CASSSGLAGANPKTGTQYF. The full variable domain, rest sourced from reference TRBV11-2 and TRBJ2-3, is EAGVAQSPRYKIIEKRQSVAFWCNPISGHATLYWYQQILGQGPKLLIQFQNNGVVDDSQLPKDRFSAERLKGVDSTLKIQPAKLEDSAVYLCASSSGLAGANPKTGTQYFGPGTRLTVL.

V usage is TRBV9 and J usage is TRBJ1-2; possibly TRBD1 for D (5 bases). V dropped 4 bases and J dropped 4 bases, with 17 bases sitting between them. CDR1 SGDLS and CDR2 YYNGEE come from the germline V gene. This CDR3 region has 15 residues. This chain's CDR3 is CASSPGGVTVYGYTF. In nucleotides, the CDR3 is TGTGCCAGCAGCCCTGGGGGGGTCACGGTCTATGGCTACACCTTC.

The rearrangement joins TRBV11-3 to TRBJ2-7, with 7 nucleotides matching TRBD1. The CDR3 extends over 13 amino acids. V trimming: 2 bases; J trimming: 3 bases; junction bases outside the gene matches: 1. Germline V gene data show CDR1 as SGHNT and CDR2 as YENEEA. The CDR3 loop reads CASSLRTGYEQYF. The CDR3 DNA reads TGTGCCAGCAGCTTAAGGACAGGCTACGAGCAGTACTTC. The full variable domain, its missing parts supplied by reference TRBV11-3 and TRBJ2-7, is EAGVVQSPRYKIIEKKQPVAFWCNPISGHNTLYWYLQNLGQGPELLIRYENEEAVDDSQLPKDRFSAERLKGVDSTLKIQPAELGDSAVYLCASSLRTGYEQYFGPGTRLTVT.

The chain joins TRBV6-6 to TRBJ1-1; D is possibly TRBD1 (5 bases). Looked up from germline, CDR1 is MNHNY and CDR2 is SVGAGI (reference sequence). This CDR3 is built from 15 residues. Deletions cut 5 bases from V and 1 base from J, with 14 bases between. The CDR3 DNA sequence: TGTGCCAGCAGTCCCCAGGGAGGGAAGAACACTGAAGCTTTCTTT. Translation gives CASSPQGGKNTEAFF.

The chain links TRBV7-6 to TRBJ1-6, with no clear D. V was pared by 6 bases and J by 6 bases, with 15 bases between. The CDR3 spans 15 residues. In germline, CDR1 is SGHVS, CDR2 FNYEAQ. The CDR3 sequence is CASSLRSRSNSPLHF. For the CDR3, the DNA is TGTGCCAGCAGTCTCCGTTCCCGTAGTAATTCACCCCTCCACTTT. The variable domain in full, with the rest retrieved from reference TRBV7-6 and TRBJ1-6, is GAGVSQSPRYKVTKRGQDVALRCDPISGHVSLYWYRQALGQGPEFLTYFNYEAQQDKSGLPNDRFSAERPEGSISTLTIQRTEQRDSAMYRCASSLRSRSNSPLHFGNGTRLTVT.

This clone was found once. The V gene is TRBV9, the J gene TRBJ1-3, with D maybe TRBD1 (5 bases). V was pared by 0 bases and J by 0 bases, with 13 bases between. The CDR3 has 17 amino acids. The germline V gene has CDR1 SGDLS and CDR2 YYNGEE. In DNA, the CDR3 is TGTGCCAGCAGCGTAGGACAGTCAATTGTCTCTGGAAACACCATATATTTT. Amino acid sequence: CASSVGQSIVSGNTIYF.

The chain uses TRBV5-5 and TRBJ2-3, with 13 bases fitting TRBD2. J gave up 0 bases and V 1 base, and 8 bases lay outside the gene matches. This CDR3 comprises 19 residues. Germline loops: CDR1 SGHKS, CDR2 YYEKEE (reference sequence). Here the CDR3 reads CASSLRLAGGQTSTDTQYF. DNA for the CDR3: TGTGCCAGCAGCTTGAGACTAGCGGGGGGTCAAACTAGCACAGATACGCAGTATTTT.

V gene TRBV5-8 combines with J gene TRBJ2-5, with 12 bases lining up with TRBD2. The CDR3 runs to 17 residues. The germline V gene has CDR1 SGHTS and CDR2 YDEGEE. With 4 bases clipped from V and 5 bases from J, the junction kept 12 bases outside the gene matches. DNA of the CDR3: TGTGCCAGCAGCCCCCGCCCACTACTAGCGGGGGGTGAGACCCAGTACTTC. Translating it yields CASSPRPLLAGGETQYF.

The CDR3 DNA follows: TGCAGCGTGGGGGGGGGGGCCTTAGGCTACGAGCAGTACTTC. Amino acids: CSVGGGALGYEQYF. J is TRBJ2-7 and V is TRBV29-1; the D gene is possibly TRBD2 (7 bases). The CDR3 length is 14 residues. V was shortened by 6 bases and J by 3 bases, with 18 bases between the two germline ends. Germline V CDR1 and CDR2: SQVTM, ANQGSEA.

The chain joins TRBV10-2 to TRBJ1-4; no clear D gene. The CDR3 contains 13 residues. Germline V lookup: CDR1 WSHSY, CDR2 SAAADI. The V gene lost 6 bases and the J gene lost 8 bases, with 13 bases spanning the gap. The DNA of the CDR3 is TGCGCCAGCAGGGGTGGAGGGCCCGAAAAACTGTTTTTT. It specifies CASRGGGPEKLFF.

This clone was counted a few times. The chain recombines TRBV5-1 with TRBJ2-1; tentatively, D is TRBD2 (6 bases). Trimming cost V 5 bases and J 0 bases, with 12 bases left between them. This CDR3 region has 15 residues. Germline CDR1 and CDR2: SGHRS and YFSETQ. The CDR3 loop is CASRQDYLSYNEQFF. CDR3 sequence (DNA): TGCGCCAGCAGACAGGACTATCTCTCCTACAATGAGCAGTTCTTC.

In this sample, this clone turned up a few times. The chain employs TRBV29-1 and TRBJ2-1; D is unresolved. This CDR3 is built from 12 residues. Germline CDR1 is SQVTM and CDR2 is ANQGSEA. Trimming took off 4 bases at V and 1 base at J, with 5 bases between the two ends. The CDR3 nucleotides read TGCAGCGTTGCTGTATCCTACAATGAGCAGTTCTTC. Encoded protein: CSVAVSYNEQFF.

V is TRBV9 and J is TRBJ2-1; 10 positions match TRBD2. The germline gives CDR1 SGDLS, CDR2 YYNGEE. The CDR3 runs 15 residues. The V gene end was trimmed by 0 bases and the J gene end by 10 bases; junction bases not matched to a gene: 7. The DNA of the CDR3 is TGTGCCAGCAGCGTAGACCCAGCGGGGGGGGTCGAGCAGTTCTTC. It translates to CASSVDPAGGVEQFF. Supplemented by reference TRBV9 and TRBJ2-1, the full variable domain reads DSGVTQTPKHLITATGQRVTLRCSPRSGDLSVYWYQQSLDQGLQFLIQYYNGEERAKGNILERFSAQQFPDLHSELNLSSLELGDSALYFCASSVDPAGGVEQFFGPGTRLTVL.

This CDR3 reads CASSSPGDPGGYTF. The CDR3 nucleotides read TGTGCCAGCAGCTCCCCGGGGGACCCAGGGGGCTACACCTTC. The rearrangement uses TRBV7-2 and TRBJ1-2, with a tentative D call TRBD1 (5 bases). Trimming took 4 bases from V and 8 from J, leaving 17 bases between them. The CDR3 is made up of 14 amino acids. Germline lookup yields CDR1 SGHTA and CDR2 FQGNSA.

This chain uses TRBV11-2 with TRBJ1-1; unclear D gene. The CDR3 is made up of 13 amino acids. Deletions cut 5 bases from V and 2 bases from J, with 9 bases between. Germline V lookup: CDR1 SGHAT, CDR2 FQNNGV. CDR3 residues: CASSPRLNTEAFF. The CDR3 nucleotides read TGTGCCAGCAGCCCCCGACTAAACACTGAAGCTTTCTTT.